This TCR beta chain was found in a study of blood T cell repertoires in COVID-19 (TCRdb year 2020). At the level of the whole study: Collaborator samples came from the United States, Italy and Spain and covered acute and convalescent phases of COVID-19. The material from the prospective study consisted of cDNA or gDNA derived from T cells, B-cell-depleted T cells, or PBMCs. Deeply sampled blood TCRbeta repertoires from subjects exposed to, actively infected with, or recovered from COVID-19 were included in the dataset. The repertoires were released in a freely available public database meant as a resource for research on the immune response to SARS-CoV-2. Samples came from the ongoing ImmuneRACE study (first 160 participants) plus 1,254 subjects from 6 global collaborators. Nearly every sample came with metadata listing a de-identified subject ID, COVID-19 status, age in years and sex. HLA class I and class II types, where available, came from metadata supplied by the sample provider rather than from assay-based typing.

Each collaborating institution followed its own protocols to collect whole blood in K2EDTA tubes. Collaborator samples were shipped for TCRbeta analysis as frozen whole blood, isolated PBMCs, or DNA extracted from either sample type. From the cysteine through the phenylalanine, the CDR3 covers 15 amino acids. The only DNA kept is the CDR3, 45 bases in frame from the first base. Trimming takes 0 bases from V and 2 bases from J, and the germline ends sit 10 bases apart. Based on the germline V gene, the CDR1 and CDR2 sequences are SGDLS and YYNGEE. Overall study results and their limits: The amount of clinical and demographic metadata varied by source and participant and was provided uncurated.

TCRbeta CDR3 regions were amplified from genomic DNA by means of the immunoSEQ Assay, a bias-controlled multiplex PCR. The original methods were these. Within the assay, amplification of reference gene primers was used to estimate how many nucleated cells each sample contained. To quantify the absolute abundance of each unique TCRbeta CDR3 rearrangement, sequence reads were collapsed and filtered. For each sample, productive Simpson clonality was calculated by taking the square root of Simpson's diversity index across productive rearrangements. The immuneACCESS repertoire file appears here via TCRdb, limited to in-frame rearrangements. These files lack a portion of the clones; in checked studies, under half of the deficit traces to unresolved V genes, and the cause of the others is not known. D and trimming were read from the DNA, whereas the V and J calls and clone size are those reported in that table. This sample is represented by over 10,000 clones; about 76% of them were singletons. In total, the top ten clones hold approximately 40% of the sample.

Turning to this clone: Its antigen is currently not known. Base qualities are not recorded, but no much larger clone differs from it by a single base.

The V gene is TRBV9 and the J gene is TRBJ2-3; the D gene is perhaps TRBD1, from 5 matching bases. The receptor's source is a woman aged 80 or older with acute or convalescent COVID-19. The sequencing input was peripheral blood. The encoded CDR3 is CASSVVGQSTDTQYF. The bases are TGTGCCAGCAGCGTAGTAGGACAATCCACAGATACGCAGTATTTT.